The 16 T cell receptor beta chains below come from one sample, sequenced in a study of blood T cells in healthy people across ages (dated by TCRdb to between 2014 and 2017). The library was produced with 5' RACE. The instrument given in TCRdb is Illumina HiSeq 2500. A second PCR of roughly 7 to 11 cycles was performed with a sample-barcoded 5' primer and a J-beta primer mix. TCRdb applied fastp at Q25 and MiXCR to the public reads, then kept only in-frame beta chains. CDR3 protein duplicates are merged, each entry listing the most common genes and DNA. This sample gives around 1,000,000 distinct CDR3 sequences in total; less than 25% of them show up just once. Less than 0.85% of the sample rests with the top ten. The same sample was also studied in work on T cells of mothers and their children.

Sequencing was done on a sample of blood. The source is a girl aged 2 to 10 in good health.

V is TRBV3-1 and J is TRBJ2-7; no clear D gene. The V and J ends lost 0 bases and 4 bases respectively, with 10 bases between them. The CDR3 runs to 14 residues. Germline assignment: CDR1 LGHDT and CDR2 YNNKEL (reference sequence). DNA for the CDR3: TGTGCCAGCAGCCAAGAAGACGGATGGTACGAGCAGTACTTC. Translating gives CASSQEDGWYEQYF.

The rearrangement uses TRBV12-3 or TRBV12-4 and TRBJ2-5, with 7 bases lining up with TRBD2. TRBJ2-1 explains the end of the DNA better; the J call may be wrong. The CDR3 spans 16 residues. CDR3 residues: CASTTPLAASYNEQFF. CDR3 nucleotide sequence: TGTGCCAGCACCACCCCTCTAGCGGCCTCCTACAATGAGCAGTTCTTC.

This clonotype was counted a single time. The junction and the germline gene differ at one end; a read error may be behind it. The rearrangement links TRBV28 to TRBJ2-3, with D tentatively TRBD2 (6 bases). Germline V gene lookup returns CDR1 MDHEN and CDR2 SYDVKM. The CDR3 sequence is 13 residues long. The CDR3 is CASGVTSTDTQYF. DNA of the CDR3: TGTGCCAGCGGGGTAACTAGCACGGATACGCAGTATTTT.

Points on this clonotype: One end of the junction does not line up with germline, which may come from a read error. The V call is TRBV4-1, the J call TRBJ2-1, with a possible D match to TRBD2 (6 bases). This CDR3 is built from 15 residues. CDR1 is MGHRA and CDR2 is YSYEKL in the germline V gene. This CDR3 is CASGHPGSRYNEQFF. CDR3 nucleotides: TGCGCCAGCGGCCACCCCGGGAGTCGCTACAATGAGCAGTTCTTC.

This clonotype was seen ten or more times. The chain is built from TRBV7-3 and TRBJ2-5, with no clear D. From germline, CDR1 is SGHTA and CDR2 FQGTGA. The CDR3 has 13 amino acids. V dropped 0 bases and J dropped 2 bases, with 4 bases sitting between them. The CDR3 is CASSLTLQETQYF. CDR3 coding DNA: TGTGCCAGCAGCTTAACCCTACAAGAGACCCAGTACTTC.

Comment on this clonotype: Sequence at one end of the junction differs from germline and may be a read error. This chain joins TRBV7-3 and TRBJ2-2, with 8 bases aligning to TRBD1. Germline V gives CDR1 SGHTA, CDR2 FQGTGA. The CDR3 covers 15 residues. Here the CDR3 reads CASSRTTGVTGGLFF. CDR3 DNA sequence: TGTGCCAGCAGCCGGACGACAGGGGTCACCGGGGGGCTGTTTTTT.

This sequence joins TRBV2 and TRBJ2-1, with D hard to call. The V gene's germline CDR1 is SNHLY and CDR2 FYNNEI. Deletions cut 5 bases from V and 9 bases from J, with 14 bases between. This CDR3 contains 13 residues. The CDR3 region has the DNA TGTGCCAGCAGTTTTACTCCTCCGGCTGAGCAGTTCTTC. Its protein product is CASSFTPPAEQFF.

The chain recombines TRBV3-1 with TRBJ1-1; the D gene is possibly TRBD1 (5 bases). The CDR3 sequence is 17 residues long. Germline V gene sequence: CDR1 LGHDT, CDR2 YNNKEL (reference sequence). Trimming cost V 1 base and J 1 base, with 16 bases left between them. The DNA for the CDR3 is TGTGCCAGCAGCCAAGTTACACGCAGGGTTGCGAACACTGAAGCTTTCTTT. This translates into CASSQVTRRVANTEAFF.

The chain is built from TRBV12-3 or TRBV12-4 and TRBJ2-1; D possibly corresponds to TRBD2 (5 bases). V lost 6 bases and J lost 8, with 26 bases in between. The CDR3 covers 17 residues. CDR3 DNA sequence: TGTGCCAGCAGGCCCTCCCTTTCGCGGGCCCTGCAGGATGAGCAGTTCTTC. Encoded protein: CASRPSLSRALQDEQFF.

In this sample, this clonotype turned up a few times. An end of the junction differs from the germline gene, which may be a read error. The rearrangement links TRBV11-2 to TRBJ2-3; 7 bases match TRBD1. The CDR3 is 17 amino acids. Germline V lookup: CDR1 SGHAT, CDR2 FQNNGV. CDR3 residues: CASSSTSSGGSTNTQYF. The CDR3 region has the DNA TGTGCCAGCAGCTCGACTTCCTCAGGGGGAAGCACAAATACGCAGTATTTT.

The sample holds a few counts of this clonotype. The rearrangement links TRBV4-3 to TRBJ2-7, with 8 bases fitting TRBD1. The J segment lost 0 bases and the V segment lost 0 bases, leaving 4 bases of the junction unmatched. From germline, CDR1 is LGHNA and CDR2 YSLEER. The CDR3 extends over 16 amino acids. CDR3 nucleotides: TGCGCCAGCAGCCAAGACCGGGACAGGAGCTCCTACGAGCAGTACTTC. Amino acid sequence: CASSQDRDRSSYEQYF.

CDR3 amino acids: CATSRARGVWNEAFF. The CDR3 DNA is TGTGCCACCAGCAGAGCTAGGGGAGTATGGAATGAAGCTTTCTTT. This chain uses TRBV15 with TRBJ1-1, with a weak D call TRBD1 (5 bases). Germline values: CDR1 LNHNV, CDR2 YYDKDF (reference sequence). With 1 base removed from V and 7 bases from J, the gap between germline ends came to 16 bases. The CDR3 spans 15 residues.

The J gene is TRBJ2-1, the V gene TRBV20-1, with a tentative D call TRBD2 (7 bases). This CDR3 is 15 amino acids long. V was shortened by 6 bases and J by 1 base, with 16 bases between the two germline ends. Germline V lookup: CDR1 DFQATT, CDR2 SNEGSKA (reference sequence). CDR3 in amino acids: CSALGGGVSYNEQFF. The CDR3 region has the DNA TGCAGTGCCCTGGGGGGGGGCGTATCCTACAATGAGCAGTTCTTC.

V gene TRBV6-5 combines with J gene TRBJ2-3; TRBD2 agrees at 9 bases. This CDR3 contains 18 residues. The ends lost 0 bases at V and 2 bases at J; junction bases unmatched: 9. Germline-derived CDR1 and CDR2 are MNHEY and SVGAGI. CDR3 DNA: TGTGCCAGCAGTTACTCGAAGTCTAGCGGGACCTTCACAGATACGCAGTATTTT. The encoded protein is CASSYSKSSGTFTDTQYF.

This clonotype was found a few times. The gene calls are TRBV6-1 and TRBJ2-5; maybe TRBD2 (6 bases). The length of the CDR3 is 16 residues. Deletions cut 6 bases from V and 2 bases from J, with 19 bases between. Germline V gene lookup returns CDR1 MNHNS and CDR2 SASEGT. CDR3 residues: CASRQPSGHIQETQYF. The CDR3, as DNA: TGTGCCAGCAGACAACCGAGCGGGCATATACAAGAGACCCAGTACTTC.

The chain uses TRBV5-1 and TRBJ2-7; TRBD2 matches 7 bases. The CDR3 is 16 amino acids. The V gene end was trimmed by 2 bases and the J gene end by 1 base; junction bases not matched to a gene: 9. In germline, CDR1 is SGHRS, CDR2 YFSETQ. In nucleotides, the CDR3 is TGCGCCAGCAGCTTTCGAGCGGGGATGGGGTCCTACGAGCAGTACTTC. Protein product: CASSFRAGMGSYEQYF.